The rows below give T cell receptor beta chains drawn from one sample of a study of cytomegalovirus exposure and HLA in healthy donors. Repertoires were generated with immunoSEQ multiplex PCR, while TCRdb's copy carries only in-frame clones and drops some. The sample shows some 160,000 clones, about 82% of them seen only once. Sequencing used PBMCs. The receptors derive from a male donor in good health and CMV-seronegative. Each CDR3 is given with its conserved first and last residue. D genes are given only for firm matches. The size field is filled for only some rows; it gives once, few, many or a size class.

J gene: TRBJ1-6; V gene: TRBV18; clone size: few; D gene: TRBD1; CDR3 DNA: TGTGCCAGCTCACCATTACAGGGGTCCCCCCGGGTTAATTCACCCCTCCACTTT; CDR3 protein: CASSPLQGSPRVNSPLHF
J gene: TRBJ1-5; V gene: TRBV4-1; clone size: NA; D gene: NA; CDR3 DNA: TGCGCCAGCAGCCCACAGGGTCTGGGCAATCAGCCCCAGCATTTT; CDR3 protein: CASSPQGLGNQPQHF
J gene: TRBJ1-1; V gene: TRBV6-1; clone size: NA; D gene: NA; CDR3 DNA: TGTGCCAGCAGTCTTAGGACGGAGGCCAACACTGAAGCTTTCTTT; CDR3 protein: CASSLRTEANTEAFF
J gene: TRBJ1-5; V gene: TRBV10-3; clone size: NA; D gene: NA; CDR3 DNA: TGTGCCATCAGTGCGGCAGGGTATAATCAGCCCCAGCATTTT; CDR3 protein: CAISAAGYNQPQHF
J gene: TRBJ1-5; V gene: TRBV18; clone size: once; D gene: NA; CDR3 DNA: TGTGCCAGCTCACCATGGGGAGGGTTTAGCAATCAGCCCCAGCATTTT; CDR3 protein: CASSPWGGFSNQPQHF
J gene: TRBJ2-2; V gene: TRBV5-5; clone size: NA; D gene: TRBD2; CDR3 DNA: TGTGCCAGCAGCTTGGGTCTAGCGGGAAACACCGGGGAGCTGTTTTTT; CDR3 protein: CASSLGLAGNTGELFF
J gene: TRBJ2-1; V gene: TRBV29-1; clone size: NA; D gene: NA; CDR3 DNA: TGCAGCGTTGTTTTGAGTGCCTACAATGAGCAGTTCTTC; CDR3 protein: CSVVLSAYNEQFF
J gene: TRBJ2-1; V gene: TRBV9; clone size: NA; D gene: TRBD2; CDR3 DNA: TGTGCCAGCAGCGTTGACGCCGGGACTAGATACAATGAGCAGTTCTTC; CDR3 protein: CASSVDAGTRYNEQFF
J gene: TRBJ2-3; V gene: TRBV4-3; clone size: NA; D gene: NA; CDR3 DNA: TGCGCCAGCAGCCAAGGTCTGAGTACAGATACGCAGTATTTT; CDR3 protein: CASSQGLSTDTQYF
J gene: TRBJ2-3; V gene: TRBV5-1; clone size: NA; D gene: TRBD2; CDR3 DNA: TGCGCCAGCAGCCCCGGGGGGGGGAGCACAGATACGCAGTATTTT; CDR3 protein: CASSPGGGSTDTQYF
J gene: TRBJ1-1; V gene: TRBV2; clone size: once; D gene: NA; CDR3 DNA: TGTGCCAGCAGTGATGGGCGTTTCACAGGGAACACTGAAGCTTTCTTT; CDR3 protein: CASSDGRFTGNTEAFF
J gene: TRBJ2-3; V gene: TRBV5-4; clone size: NA; D gene: NA; CDR3 DNA: TGTGCCAGCAGCTTGGAGGTCGGACACACAGATACGCAGTATTTT; CDR3 protein: CASSLEVGHTDTQYF
J gene: TRBJ1-5; V gene: TRBV7-9; clone size: NA; D gene: NA; CDR3 DNA: TGTGCCAGCAGCTCATCAGGGGACCATAGCAATCAGCCCCAGCATTTT; CDR3 protein: CASSSSGDHSNQPQHF
J gene: TRBJ1-1; V gene: TRBV6-6; clone size: few; D gene: NA; CDR3 DNA: TGTGCCAGCAGCGTGGGGGGGCCCCGGGAGGCTGAAGCTTTCTTT; CDR3 protein: CASSVGGPREAEAFF
J gene: TRBJ2-7; V gene: TRBV29-1; clone size: NA; D gene: TRBD2; CDR3 DNA: TGCAGCGGGAGGACTAGCGGGAACTACGAGCAGTACTTC; CDR3 protein: CSGRTSGNYEQYF
J gene: TRBJ2-5; V gene: TRBV9; clone size: NA; D gene: TRBD2; CDR3 DNA: TGTGCCAGCAGCGTAGCTCCGACTAGCGGGAGGGGAGGGGGTCAAGAGACCCAGTACTTC; CDR3 protein: CASSVAPTSGRGGGQETQYF
J gene: TRBJ1-2; V gene: TRBV28; clone size: NA; D gene: NA; CDR3 DNA: TGTGCCAGCACCGGAGCGGGGACAAATGACGGTGGCTACACCTTC; CDR3 protein: CASTGAGTNDGGYTF
J gene: TRBJ1-1; V gene: TRBV11-3; clone size: few; D gene: NA; CDR3 DNA: TGTGCCAGCAGTCTTACGACCGGAGACACTGAAGCTTTCTTT; CDR3 protein: CASSLTTGDTEAFF
J gene: TRBJ2-5; V gene: TRBV19; clone size: NA; D gene: NA; CDR3 DNA: TGTGCCAGTAGTATCCCCTCGGAGACCCAGTACTTC; CDR3 protein: CASSIPSETQYF